These 3 T cell receptor beta chains share one sample of origin, sequenced in a study of control samples from healthy donors and cancer patients. Assay: immunoSEQ multiplex PCR; the TCRdb copy retains only in-frame clones and omits some. In the table there are 60,000 to 75,000 clones, 83% of which are singletons. The specimen sequenced was blood. These receptors all come from a man between 60 and 70 years old in good health.

CDR3 in amino acids: CASSREQETQYF. CDR3 DNA sequence: TGTGCCAGCAGCCGAGAGCAAGAGACCCAGTACTTC. The gene calls are TRBV4-2 and TRBJ2-5; no firm D call. The germline V gene encodes CDR1 LGHNA and CDR2 YNFKEQ. The CDR3 extends over 12 amino acids. V was clipped by 4 bases and J by 2 bases, with 5 bases between them.

The chain combines TRBV7-2 with TRBJ2-5; 9 bases map to TRBD1. The CDR3 consists of 15 residues. The junction had 8 bases not matched to a gene; V was cut back by 5 bases and J by 4 bases. CDR1 is SGHTA and CDR2 is FQGNSA in the germline V gene. The CDR3 is CASSPSTGGAETQYF. The CDR3 nucleotides read TGTGCCAGCAGCCCCTCTACAGGGGGCGCAGAGACCCAGTACTTC.

The chain employs TRBV2 and TRBJ2-1; 9 positions agree with TRBD2. The CDR3 covers 15 residues. The V gene end was trimmed by 3 bases and the J gene end by 5 bases; junction bases not matched to a gene: 5. Germline values: CDR1 SNHLY, CDR2 FYNNEI. The chain's CDR3 is CASSDASGTHNEQFF. In nucleotides, the CDR3 is TGTGCCAGCAGTGATGCTAGCGGGACCCACAATGAGCAGTTCTTC.